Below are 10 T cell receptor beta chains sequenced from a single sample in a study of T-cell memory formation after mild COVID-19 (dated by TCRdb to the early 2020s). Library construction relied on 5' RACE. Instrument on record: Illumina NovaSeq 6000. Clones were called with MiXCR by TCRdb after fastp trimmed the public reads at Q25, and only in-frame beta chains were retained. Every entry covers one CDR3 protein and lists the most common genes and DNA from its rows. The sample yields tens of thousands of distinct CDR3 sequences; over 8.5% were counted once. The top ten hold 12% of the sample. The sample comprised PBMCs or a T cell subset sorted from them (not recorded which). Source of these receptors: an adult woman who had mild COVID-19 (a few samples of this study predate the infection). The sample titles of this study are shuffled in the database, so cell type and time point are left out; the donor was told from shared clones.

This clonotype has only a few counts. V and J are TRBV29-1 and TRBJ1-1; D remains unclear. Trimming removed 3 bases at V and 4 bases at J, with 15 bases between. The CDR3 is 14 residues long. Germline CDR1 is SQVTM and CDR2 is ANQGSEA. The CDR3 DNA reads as TGCAGCGTTGACGATAGGAGGGCGATCACTGAAGCTTTCTTT. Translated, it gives CSVDDRRAITEAFF. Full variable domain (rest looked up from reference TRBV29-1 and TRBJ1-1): SAVISQKPSRDICQRGTSLTIQCQVDSQVTMMFWYRQQPGQSLTLIATANQGSEATYESGFVIDKFPISRPNLTFSTLTVSNMSPEDSSIYLCSVDDRRAITEAFFGQGTRLTVV.

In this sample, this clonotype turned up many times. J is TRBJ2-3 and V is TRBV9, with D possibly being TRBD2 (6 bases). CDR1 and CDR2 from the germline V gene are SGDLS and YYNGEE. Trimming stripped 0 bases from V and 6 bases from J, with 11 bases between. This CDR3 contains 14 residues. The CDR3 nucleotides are TGTGCCAGCAGCGTAGCAGGGAGCGGGGATACGCAGTATTTT. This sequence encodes CASSVAGSGDTQYF.

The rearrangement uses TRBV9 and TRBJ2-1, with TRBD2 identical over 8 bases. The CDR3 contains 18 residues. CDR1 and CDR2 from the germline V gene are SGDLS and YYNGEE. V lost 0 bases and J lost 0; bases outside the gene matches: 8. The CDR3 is CASSVGDRSGSSYNEQFF. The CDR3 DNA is TGTGCCAGCAGCGTAGGGGATCGGAGCGGGAGCTCCTACAATGAGCAGTTCTTC.

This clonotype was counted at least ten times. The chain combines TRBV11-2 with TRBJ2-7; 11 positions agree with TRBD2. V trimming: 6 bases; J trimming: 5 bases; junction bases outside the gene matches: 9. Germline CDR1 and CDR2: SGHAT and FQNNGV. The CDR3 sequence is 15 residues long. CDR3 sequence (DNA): TGTGCCAGCAGAGGCATAGCGGGAGGGCCCCACGAGCAGTACTTC. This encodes CASRGIAGGPHEQYF.

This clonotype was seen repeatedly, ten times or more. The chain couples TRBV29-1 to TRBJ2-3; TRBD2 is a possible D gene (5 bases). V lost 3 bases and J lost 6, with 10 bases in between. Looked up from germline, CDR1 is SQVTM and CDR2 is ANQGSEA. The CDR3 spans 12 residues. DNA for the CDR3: TGCAGCGTTGAGGAGGCGAGCGATACGCAGTATTTT. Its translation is CSVEEASDTQYF.

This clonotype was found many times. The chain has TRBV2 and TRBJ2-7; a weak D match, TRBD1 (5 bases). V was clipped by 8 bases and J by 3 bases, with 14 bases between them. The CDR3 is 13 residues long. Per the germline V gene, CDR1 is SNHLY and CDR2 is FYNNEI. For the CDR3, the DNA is TGTGCCAGCGAACAGGCCCTGGGCTACGAGCAGTACTTC. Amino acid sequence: CASEQALGYEQYF.

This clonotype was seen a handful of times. CDR3 DNA: TGTGCCAGCAGTTACCCGGGGCGCGCTCTGCTAGGGGAGCTGTTTTTT. This codes for CASSYPGRALLGELFF. The chain is built from TRBV6-6 and TRBJ2-2; possibly TRBD1 or TRBD2 for D (5 bases each). CDR1 MNHNY and CDR2 SVGAGI come from the germline V gene (reference sequence). V gave up 2 bases and J gave up 8 bases, with 18 bases separating them. This CDR3 spans 16 amino acids.

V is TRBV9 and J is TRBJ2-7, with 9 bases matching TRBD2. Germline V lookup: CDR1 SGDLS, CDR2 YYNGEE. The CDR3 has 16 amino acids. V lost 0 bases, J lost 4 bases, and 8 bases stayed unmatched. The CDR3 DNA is TGTGCCAGCAGCGTAGGGGCGGGAGGGCCCTCTTACGAGCAGTACTTC. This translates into CASSVGAGGPSYEQYF.

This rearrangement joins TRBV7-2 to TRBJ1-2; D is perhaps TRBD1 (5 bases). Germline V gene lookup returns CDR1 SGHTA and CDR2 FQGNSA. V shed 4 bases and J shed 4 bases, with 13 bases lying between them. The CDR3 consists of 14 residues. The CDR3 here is CASSYGTDTYGYTF. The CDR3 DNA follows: TGTGCCAGCAGCTACGGGACTGACACCTATGGCTACACCTTC.

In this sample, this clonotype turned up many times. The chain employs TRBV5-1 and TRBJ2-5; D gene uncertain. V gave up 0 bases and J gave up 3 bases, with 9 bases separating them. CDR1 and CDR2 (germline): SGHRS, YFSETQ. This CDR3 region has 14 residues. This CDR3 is CASSLAKGEETQYF. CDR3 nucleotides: TGCGCCAGCAGCTTGGCCAAGGGTGAAGAGACCCAGTACTTC. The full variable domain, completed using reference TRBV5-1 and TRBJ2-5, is KAGVTQTPRYLIKTRGQQVTLSCSPISGHRSVSWYQQTPGQGLQFLFEYFSETQRNKGNFPGRFSGRQFSNSRSEMNVSTLELGDSALYLCASSLAKGEETQYFGPGTRLLVL.